This TCR beta chain was sequenced during a study of blood T cell repertoires in COVID-19. The wider study: Researchers got acute and convalescent COVID-19 samples from the United States, Italy and Spain.

The CDR3 totals 16 residues. Per the germline V gene, CDR1 is LGHNA and CDR2 is YNFKEQ. V shed 4 bases, J shed 2 bases, and the junction held 8 bases outside the gene matches. Libraries were prepared by immunoSEQ multiplex PCR; TCRdb keeps only in-frame clonotypes and omits some of them. Of around 220,000 clones listed, roughly 84% were seen once; the top ten hold 1.5% to 2%. The source is a man aged 40-55 years with active or convalescent COVID-19. The V gene is TRBV4-2, the J gene TRBJ2-3; 8 nucleotides match TRBD2. Sequencing input: peripheral blood. Written as DNA, the CDR3 is TGTGCCAGCAGCCCAACTTATAGCGGGGCCACAGATACGCAGTATTTT. It is translated as CASSPTYSGATDTQYF.